Each of the 2 T cell receptor beta chains below was sequenced from the same sample in a study of regulatory T cells in long-lasting Graves disease. Arm-PCR of CDR3 regions and iRepertoire HTBI primers were the basis on which TCR beta libraries were built. In TCRdb, the multiplex PCR reads were re-called with MiXCR into one record per CDR3 protein. The repertoire consists of roughly 490,000 distinct CDR3 sequences, with 22% occurring once and the leading ten covering over 10%. The time point: persistent/refractory GD, antithyroid drugs over 5 years with positive TRAb. Scientists built the TCR library using RNA that was extracted from PBMCs. The sample in question was peripheral blood mononuclear cells (PBMCs), obtained when the disease was refractory, from a patient treated with antithyroid drugs. These receptors all come from a female donor with Graves disease.

This clonotype appeared many times. The chain is built from TRBV11-2 and TRBJ2-4, with 7 bases fitting TRBD1. This CDR3 contains 13 residues. V was clipped by 5 bases and J by 6 bases; unmatched bases: 4. Per germline, CDR1 SGHAT and CDR2 FQNNGV. In DNA, the CDR3 is TGTGCCAGCAGCATTGACAGGGCAAACATTCAGTACTTC. Residues: CASSIDRANIQYF. The full variable domain, completed using reference TRBV11-2 and TRBJ2-4, is EAGVAQSPRYKIIEKRQSVAFWCNPISGHATLYWYQQILGQGPKLLIQFQNNGVVDDSQLPKDRFSAERLKGVDSTLKIQPAKLEDSAVYLCASSIDRANIQYFGAGTRLSVL.

This clonotype turned up a few times. The chain carries TRBV3-1 and TRBJ2-6; unclear D gene. V lost 7 bases and J lost 0, with 7 bases in between. The length of the CDR3 is 14 residues. The germline V gene has CDR1 LGHDT and CDR2 YNNKEL (reference sequence). CDR3: CASKISSGANVLTF. The CDR3 DNA sequence: TGTGCCAGCAAGATTAGCTCTGGGGCCAACGTCCTGACTTTC.